Shown below are 28 T cell receptor beta chains from a single sample sequenced in a study of blood T cell repertoires in COVID-19. Assay: immunoSEQ multiplex PCR; the TCRdb copy retains only in-frame clones and omits some. The table records roughly 120,000 clones, 90% of them present only once. Sequencing was carried out using peripheral blood. The receptors originated from a human donor in a cohort sampled during active COVID-19.

The chain is built from TRBV28 and TRBJ1-1, with a weak D call TRBD1 (6 bases). Trimming pared 2 bases from V and 5 bases from J, leaving 9 bases between. Germline values: CDR1 MDHEN, CDR2 SYDVKM. The CDR3 runs 13 residues. The CDR3 is CASSLQGRTEAFF. In nucleotides, the CDR3 is TGTGCCAGCAGTTTACAGGGGCGGACTGAAGCTTTCTTT.

This clone was detected only once. The genes are TRBV7-2 and TRBJ2-7; D is possibly TRBD2 (6 bases). The CDR3 is made up of 16 amino acids. The V end was cut by 2 bases, the J end by 0 bases, with 14 bases between. Germline loops: CDR1 SGHTA, CDR2 FQGNSA. The CDR3 nucleotides are TGTGCCAGCAGCTTACTCGGCGGGATGAGCTCCTACGAGCAGTACTTC. It is translated as CASSLLGGMSSYEQYF.

CDR3 protein: CASNRLGTALNYGYTF. The DNA of the CDR3 is TGTGCCAGCAATCGGCTCGGGACAGCCCTAAACTATGGCTACACCTTC. The rearrangement links TRBV2 to TRBJ1-2; 7 nucleotides agree with TRBD1. CDR1 is SNHLY and CDR2 is FYNNEI in the germline V gene. V gave up 7 bases and J gave up 2 bases; unmatched junction bases: 13. The CDR3 is made up of 16 amino acids.

V is TRBV12-3 or TRBV12-4 and J is TRBJ2-7, with 8 bases matching TRBD2. The ends lost 5 bases at V and 6 bases at J; junction bases unmatched: 0. This CDR3 has 11 amino acids. CDR3: CASSRGGEQYF. The DNA for the CDR3 is TGTGCCAGCAGTCGGGGGGGCGAGCAGTACTTC.

The V and J genes are TRBV6-5 and TRBJ2-7; D call uncertain. V gave up 0 bases and J gave up 6 bases, with 15 bases separating them. Germline V gene sequence: CDR1 MNHEY, CDR2 SVGAGI. The CDR3 is 15 residues long. CDR3 loop: CASSYSWSTGGEQYF. The CDR3 coding sequence is TGTGCCAGCAGTTACTCGTGGTCTACCGGCGGCGAGCAGTACTTC.

The table lists this clone with a count of one. The chain recombines TRBV6-5 with TRBJ1-3; TRBD1 matches at 11 bases. In germline, CDR1 is MNHEY, CDR2 SVGAGI. This CDR3 contains 14 residues. Unmatched junction bases numbered 4, after V lost 6 bases and J lost 6 bases. The DNA for the CDR3 is TGTGCCAGCAGGCCGGGACAGGGGGTAAACACCATATATTTT. It yields the protein CASRPGQGVNTIYF.

This chain links TRBV19 with TRBJ2-5; 11 bases are shared with TRBD2. CDR1 and CDR2 from the germline V gene are LNHDA and SQIVND (reference sequence). V lost 2 bases to trimming and J lost 4 bases; unmatched junction nucleotides: 3. This CDR3 comprises 15 residues. DNA for the CDR3: TGTGCCAGTAGTATACTAGCGGGAGGTTCAGAGACCCAGTACTTC. Translating gives CASSILAGGSETQYF.

V gene TRBV28 combines with J gene TRBJ2-1; 7 nucleotides line up with TRBD2. Germline CDR1 reads MDHEN; CDR2 reads SYDVKM. Germline trimming cut 2 bases from V and 0 bases from J; bases unmatched to any gene: 4. This CDR3 has 16 amino acids. The CDR3 region has the DNA TGTGCCAGCAGTTTACTTGGCGGGAGCTCCTACAATGAGCAGTTCTTC. Amino acid sequence: CASSLLGGSSYNEQFF.

V gene TRBV3-1 (or the pseudogene TRBV3-2) combines with J gene TRBJ1-1; D is unresolved. Germline V gene data show CDR1 as LGHDT and CDR2 as YNNKEL (reference sequence). The CDR3 runs 13 residues. V lost 1 base, J lost 7 bases, and 10 bases lay in between. Here the CDR3 DNA reads TGTGCCAGCAGCCAAGGTTCGGGTATTGAAGCTTTCTTT. The encoded protein is CASSQGSGIEAFF.

The V and J genes are TRBV18 and TRBJ1-1; D is ambiguous. Germline V CDR1 and CDR2: KGHSH, LQKENI. The ends were cut back, 2 bases at V and 1 base at J, with 8 bases in the middle. The CDR3 length is 14 residues. CDR3 amino acids: CASSPAGWNTEAFF. CDR3 nucleotides: TGTGCCAGCTCACCAGCGGGGTGGAACACTGAAGCTTTCTTT.

The chain is built from TRBV9 and TRBJ2-3; a weak D match, TRBD2 (6 bases). Per germline, CDR1 SGDLS and CDR2 YYNGEE. The V end lost 0 bases, the J end lost 0 bases, and 11 bases lay between the germline ends. The CDR3 has 16 residues. The CDR3 region is CASSVGAGSSTDTQYF. DNA for the CDR3: TGTGCCAGCAGCGTAGGTGCGGGGTCTAGCACAGATACGCAGTATTTT. Based on the CDR3 plus reference TRBV9 and TRBJ2-3, the full variable domain is DSGVTQTPKHLITATGQRVTLRCSPRSGDLSVYWYQQSLDQGLQFLIQYYNGEERAKGNILERFSAQQFPDLHSELNLSSLELGDSALYFCASSVGAGSSTDTQYFGPGTRLTVL.

The chain employs TRBV5-1 and TRBJ2-1; 10 bases align to TRBD2. The V segment lost 0 bases and the J segment 2 bases; nucleotides outside the gene matches: 2. Germline CDR1 SGHRS, CDR2 YFSETQ. The length of the CDR3 is 16 residues. CDR3 in DNA: TGCGCCAGCAGCTTGGATCTAGCGGGGGCCTACAATGAGCAGTTCTTC. Translating gives CASSLDLAGAYNEQFF.

For the CDR3, the DNA is TGTGCCAGCTCAGGATTACAACAGGGGGCGGAAGGTTTTAATTCACCCCTCCACTTT. Translating it yields CASSGLQQGAEGFNSPLHF. V usage is TRBV18 and J usage is TRBJ1-6; 9 positions agree with TRBD1. J gave up 6 bases and V 5 bases, and 17 bases lay outside the gene matches. This CDR3 has 19 residues. Germline CDR1 and CDR2: KGHSH and LQKENI.

This chain links TRBV28 with TRBJ1-1; 7 bases map to TRBD1. This CDR3 has 14 residues. V lost 6 bases to trimming and J lost 5 bases; unmatched junction nucleotides: 9. CDR1 and CDR2 (germline): MDHEN, SYDVKM. The chain's CDR3 is CASSETGTWTEAFF. DNA of the CDR3: TGTGCCAGCAGCGAGACAGGGACATGGACTGAAGCTTTCTTT.

The chain links TRBV4-3 to TRBJ2-1; D is perhaps TRBD2 (6 bases). Germline CDR1 and CDR2: LGHNA and YSLEER. V was clipped by 1 base and J by 11 bases, with 15 bases between them. This CDR3 is built from 14 residues. The CDR3: CASSQGQEGLQQFF. The DNA for the CDR3 is TGCGCCAGCAGCCAAGGGCAGGAGGGACTTCAGCAGTTCTTC.

The V gene is TRBV18, the J gene TRBJ2-3, with 9 bases fitting TRBD2. The J segment lost 3 bases and the V segment lost 1 base, leaving 5 bases of the junction unmatched. CDR1 and CDR2 (germline): KGHSH, LQKENI. The CDR3 consists of 16 residues. This chain's CDR3 is CASSPLAGDPTDTQYF. The CDR3 DNA sequence: TGTGCCAGCTCACCACTAGCGGGAGACCCAACAGATACGCAGTATTTT.

This clone appeared a single time. The chain has TRBV14 and TRBJ1-1, with 8 bases fitting TRBD1. Per germline, CDR1 SGHDN and CDR2 FVKESK. V was pared by 5 bases and J by 1 base, with 3 bases of the junction left unmatched. The CDR3 is 14 amino acids. The CDR3 spells CASSFGQGNTEAFF. CDR3 coding DNA: TGTGCCAGCAGCTTCGGACAGGGGAACACTGAAGCTTTCTTT. Full variable domain (remainder filled in from reference TRBV14 and TRBJ1-1): EAGVTQFPSHSVIEKGQTVTLRCDPISGHDNLYWYRRVMGKEIKFLLHFVKESKQDESGMPNNRFLAERTGGTYSTLKVQPAELEDSGVYFCASSFGQGNTEAFFGQGTRLTVV.

This rearrangement joins TRBV5-4 to TRBJ1-1, with a possible D match to TRBD1 (5 bases). V lost 0 bases and J 1 base, leaving 16 bases between the germline ends. From germline, CDR1 is SGHNT and CDR2 YYREEE (reference sequence). The CDR3 loop spans 17 amino acids. Written as DNA, the CDR3 is TGTGCCAGCAGCTTGGTGTTGGGTCGGGGGACGAACACTGAAGCTTTCTTT. Translating gives CASSLVLGRGTNTEAFF.

CDR3 DNA: TGTGCCAGCAGCTTGGTAGCGACAGGGTCAGGGGCCAACGTCCTGACTTTC. This translates into CASSLVATGSGANVLTF. The chain has TRBV7-2 and TRBJ2-6; 7 nucleotides match TRBD1. V shed 3 bases and J 4 bases; nucleotides not matched to a gene: 9. CDR3 size: 17 residues. Germline V gene sequence: CDR1 SGHTA, CDR2 FQGNSA.

The V gene is TRBV9, the J gene TRBJ2-7, with D possibly being TRBD1 (6 bases). Germline V gene sequence: CDR1 SGDLS, CDR2 YYNGEE. The V end was cut by 3 bases, the J end by 2 bases, with 12 bases between. This CDR3 comprises 14 residues. For the CDR3, the DNA is TGTGCCAGCAGCGGCCGGGACACAGCCTACGAGCAGTACTTC. Protein: CASSGRDTAYEQYF.

The chain carries TRBV28 and TRBJ2-1; 9 positions match TRBD1. V shed 2 bases and J 9 bases; nucleotides not matched to a gene: 8. The CDR3 runs to 15 residues. Germline V gene lookup returns CDR1 MDHEN and CDR2 SYDVKM. CDR3 amino acids: CASSLIGTGQGEQFF. The CDR3 DNA is TGTGCCAGCAGTTTAATCGGGACAGGGCAAGGTGAGCAGTTCTTC.

The chain uses TRBV5-1 and TRBJ1-5; D ambiguous. V lost 0 bases, J lost 0 bases, and 10 bases lay in between. This CDR3 contains 16 residues. Germline assignment: CDR1 SGHRS and CDR2 YFSETQ. CDR3 sequence (DNA): TGCGCCAGCAGCTTGGAAGGAGACCCTAGCAATCAGCCCCAGCATTTT. Protein product: CASSLEGDPSNQPQHF.

The chain uses TRBV7-3 and TRBJ1-1; no reliable D call. The CDR3 covers 14 residues. Germline CDR1 SGHTA, CDR2 FQGTGA. The V end lost 2 bases, the J end lost 6 bases, and 13 bases lay between the germline ends. This CDR3 is CASSLYPGNAEAFF. For the CDR3, the DNA is TGTGCCAGCAGCTTATATCCCGGGAATGCTGAAGCTTTCTTT.

The chain joins TRBV6-5 to TRBJ1-6; 7 bases match TRBD1. The V and J ends lost 7 bases and 8 bases, in that order; junction bases with no gene match: 5. Looked up from germline, CDR1 is MNHEY and CDR2 is SVGAGI. There are 13 residues in the CDR3. The CDR3 region has the DNA TGTGCCAGCACCCGGGACAGCTATTCACCCCTCCACTTT. Translating it yields CASTRDSYSPLHF.

The J gene is TRBJ1-1, the V gene TRBV15; 8 bases align to TRBD1. After removal of 7 bases from V and 2 bases from J, the junction contained 9 bases not matched to a gene. The CDR3 sequence is 15 residues long. Looked up from germline, CDR1 is LNHNV and CDR2 is YYDKDF (reference sequence). In DNA, the CDR3 is TGTGCCACCAAGGGACAGGCGGACGTTAACACTGAAGCTTTCTTT. This encodes CATKGQADVNTEAFF.

The chain couples TRBV27 to TRBJ2-7, with TRBD2 matching 7 bases. After removal of 6 bases from V and 2 bases from J, the junction contained 13 bases not matched to a gene. This CDR3 comprises 16 residues. Germline CDR1 is MNHEY and CDR2 is SMNVEV (reference sequence). The CDR3 DNA is TGTGCCAGCAGCGCAGGTCCGGGACTATGGCCCTACGAGCAGTACTTC. It encodes CASSAGPGLWPYEQYF.

The J gene is TRBJ1-2, the V gene TRBV9; TRBD1 matches at 7 bases. The J segment lost 2 bases and the V segment lost 1 base, leaving 5 bases of the junction unmatched. This CDR3 contains 15 residues. CDR1 and CDR2 (germline): SGDLS, YYNGEE. CDR3 loop: CASSVSPGGNYGYTF. The CDR3 bases are TGTGCCAGCAGCGTAAGTCCAGGGGGGAACTATGGCTACACCTTC.

The chain employs TRBV5-1 and TRBJ2-3, with TRBD2 matching 7 bases. This CDR3 is built from 15 residues. V lost 5 bases to trimming and J lost 0 bases; unmatched junction nucleotides: 6. The germline CDR1 and CDR2 sequences are SGHRS and YFSETQ. The CDR3 loop is CASSRAGESTDTQYF. CDR3 nucleotide sequence: TGCGCCAGCAGTCGGGCGGGGGAGAGCACAGATACGCAGTATTTT.